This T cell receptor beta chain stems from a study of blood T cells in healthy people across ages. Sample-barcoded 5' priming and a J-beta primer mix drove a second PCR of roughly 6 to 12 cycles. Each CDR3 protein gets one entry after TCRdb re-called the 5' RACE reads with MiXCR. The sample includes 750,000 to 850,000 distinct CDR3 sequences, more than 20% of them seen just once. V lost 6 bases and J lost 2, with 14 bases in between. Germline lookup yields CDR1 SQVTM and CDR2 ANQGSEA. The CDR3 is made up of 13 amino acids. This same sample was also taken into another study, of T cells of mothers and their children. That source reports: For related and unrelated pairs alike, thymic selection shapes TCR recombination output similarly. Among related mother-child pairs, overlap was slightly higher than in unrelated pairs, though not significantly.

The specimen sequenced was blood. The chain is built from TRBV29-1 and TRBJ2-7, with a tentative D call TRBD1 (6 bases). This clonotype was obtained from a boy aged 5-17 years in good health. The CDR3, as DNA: TGCAGCGTCGCCAGGGGTACGACCTACGAGCAGTACTTC. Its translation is CSVARGTTYEQYF.